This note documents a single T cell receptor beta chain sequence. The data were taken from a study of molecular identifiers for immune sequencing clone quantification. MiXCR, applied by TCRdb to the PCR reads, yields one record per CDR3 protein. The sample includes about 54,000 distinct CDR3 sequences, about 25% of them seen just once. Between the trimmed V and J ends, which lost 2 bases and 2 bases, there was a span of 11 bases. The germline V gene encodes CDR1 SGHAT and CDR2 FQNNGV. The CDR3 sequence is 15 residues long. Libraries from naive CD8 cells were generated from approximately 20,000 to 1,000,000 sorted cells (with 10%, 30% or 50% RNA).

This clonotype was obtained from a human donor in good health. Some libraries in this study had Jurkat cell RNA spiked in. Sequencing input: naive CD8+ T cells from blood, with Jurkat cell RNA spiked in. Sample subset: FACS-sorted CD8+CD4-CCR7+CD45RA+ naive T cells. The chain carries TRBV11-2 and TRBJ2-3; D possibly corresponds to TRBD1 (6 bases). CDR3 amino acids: CASSLTTGLTDTQYF. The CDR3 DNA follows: TGTGCCAGCAGCTTAACAACAGGGCTCACAGATACGCAGTATTTT.